A selection of T cell receptor beta chains follows, all from one sample in a study of T cells in Graves' hyperthyroidism and ophthalmopathy. TCRdb analysed the multiplex PCR reads with MiXCR anew, one entry per CDR3 protein. The sample shows hundreds of thousands of distinct CDR3 sequences, 12% to 15% of them seen only once. Specimen: blood. The receptors come from a woman aged 18-29 years with Graves' hyperthyroidism. CDR3s include the opening cysteine and the closing phenylalanine or tryptophan. A D gene is named only where the DNA matches it firmly. Not every row has a clone size; where given, it reads once, few, many or a size class.

clone size: many; D gene: TRBD2; V gene: TRBV6-1; J gene: TRBJ2-1; CDR3 DNA: TGTGCCAGCAGAGGGACTAGCGGGAGTTATGAGCAGTTCTTC; CDR3 protein: CASRGTSGSYEQFF
clone size: many; D gene: NA; V gene: TRBV27; J gene: TRBJ2-3; CDR3 DNA: TGTGCCAGCAGTCGCGGACGGACAGATACGCAGTATTTT; CDR3 protein: CASSRGRTDTQYF
clone size: many; D gene: NA; V gene: TRBV7-8; J gene: TRBJ2-2; CDR3 DNA: TGTGCCAGCAGCTTCGTGCGGGGGCTCGGCACCGGGGAGCTGTTTTTT; CDR3 protein: CASSFVRGLGTGELFF
clone size: many; D gene: NA; V gene: TRBV20-1; J gene: TRBJ2-1; CDR3 DNA: TGCAGTGCTAAATCCGCCACTAGGGTACACAATGAGCAGTTCTTC; CDR3 protein: CSAKSATRVHNEQFF
clone size: NA; D gene: NA; V gene: TRBV5-1; J gene: TRBJ1-5; CDR3 DNA: TGCGCCAGCAGCTTGGATGGGGATCAGCCCCAGCATTTT; CDR3 protein: CASSLDGDQPQHF
clone size: many; D gene: NA; V gene: TRBV6-2/TRBV6-3; J gene: TRBJ1-2; CDR3 DNA: TGTGCCAGCAGGGATCCGGGACGGAACTATGGCTACACCTTC; CDR3 protein: CASRDPGRNYGYTF
clone size: many; D gene: NA; V gene: TRBV7-8; J gene: TRBJ1-4; CDR3 DNA: TGTGCCAGCAGCTTAGAACCTCGGGGGCCAACTAATGAAAAACTGTTTTTT; CDR3 protein: CASSLEPRGPTNEKLFF
clone size: NA; D gene: TRBD1; V gene: TRBV24-1; J gene: TRBJ2-5; CDR3 DNA: TGTGCCACCAGTGTGACAGGGGAGGAGACCCAGTACTTC; CDR3 protein: CATSVTGEETQYF
clone size: many; D gene: NA; V gene: TRBV10-2; J gene: TRBJ1-1; CDR3 DNA: TGCGCCAGCAGTGCGGCAGGCGGGGCCACTGAAGCTTTCTTT; CDR3 protein: CASSAAGGATEAFF
clone size: many; D gene: TRBD2; V gene: TRBV20-1; J gene: TRBJ2-3; CDR3 DNA: TGCAGTGCTAGAGTCGAGCGGGAGGGCACAGATACGCAGTATTTT; CDR3 protein: CSARVEREGTDTQYF
clone size: few; D gene: NA; V gene: TRBV4-1; J gene: TRBJ2-3; CDR3 DNA: TGCGCCAGCAGCCAAGTAAGGCGGGATGTTTCCGTTACGCAGTATTTT; CDR3 protein: CASSQVRRDVSVTQYF